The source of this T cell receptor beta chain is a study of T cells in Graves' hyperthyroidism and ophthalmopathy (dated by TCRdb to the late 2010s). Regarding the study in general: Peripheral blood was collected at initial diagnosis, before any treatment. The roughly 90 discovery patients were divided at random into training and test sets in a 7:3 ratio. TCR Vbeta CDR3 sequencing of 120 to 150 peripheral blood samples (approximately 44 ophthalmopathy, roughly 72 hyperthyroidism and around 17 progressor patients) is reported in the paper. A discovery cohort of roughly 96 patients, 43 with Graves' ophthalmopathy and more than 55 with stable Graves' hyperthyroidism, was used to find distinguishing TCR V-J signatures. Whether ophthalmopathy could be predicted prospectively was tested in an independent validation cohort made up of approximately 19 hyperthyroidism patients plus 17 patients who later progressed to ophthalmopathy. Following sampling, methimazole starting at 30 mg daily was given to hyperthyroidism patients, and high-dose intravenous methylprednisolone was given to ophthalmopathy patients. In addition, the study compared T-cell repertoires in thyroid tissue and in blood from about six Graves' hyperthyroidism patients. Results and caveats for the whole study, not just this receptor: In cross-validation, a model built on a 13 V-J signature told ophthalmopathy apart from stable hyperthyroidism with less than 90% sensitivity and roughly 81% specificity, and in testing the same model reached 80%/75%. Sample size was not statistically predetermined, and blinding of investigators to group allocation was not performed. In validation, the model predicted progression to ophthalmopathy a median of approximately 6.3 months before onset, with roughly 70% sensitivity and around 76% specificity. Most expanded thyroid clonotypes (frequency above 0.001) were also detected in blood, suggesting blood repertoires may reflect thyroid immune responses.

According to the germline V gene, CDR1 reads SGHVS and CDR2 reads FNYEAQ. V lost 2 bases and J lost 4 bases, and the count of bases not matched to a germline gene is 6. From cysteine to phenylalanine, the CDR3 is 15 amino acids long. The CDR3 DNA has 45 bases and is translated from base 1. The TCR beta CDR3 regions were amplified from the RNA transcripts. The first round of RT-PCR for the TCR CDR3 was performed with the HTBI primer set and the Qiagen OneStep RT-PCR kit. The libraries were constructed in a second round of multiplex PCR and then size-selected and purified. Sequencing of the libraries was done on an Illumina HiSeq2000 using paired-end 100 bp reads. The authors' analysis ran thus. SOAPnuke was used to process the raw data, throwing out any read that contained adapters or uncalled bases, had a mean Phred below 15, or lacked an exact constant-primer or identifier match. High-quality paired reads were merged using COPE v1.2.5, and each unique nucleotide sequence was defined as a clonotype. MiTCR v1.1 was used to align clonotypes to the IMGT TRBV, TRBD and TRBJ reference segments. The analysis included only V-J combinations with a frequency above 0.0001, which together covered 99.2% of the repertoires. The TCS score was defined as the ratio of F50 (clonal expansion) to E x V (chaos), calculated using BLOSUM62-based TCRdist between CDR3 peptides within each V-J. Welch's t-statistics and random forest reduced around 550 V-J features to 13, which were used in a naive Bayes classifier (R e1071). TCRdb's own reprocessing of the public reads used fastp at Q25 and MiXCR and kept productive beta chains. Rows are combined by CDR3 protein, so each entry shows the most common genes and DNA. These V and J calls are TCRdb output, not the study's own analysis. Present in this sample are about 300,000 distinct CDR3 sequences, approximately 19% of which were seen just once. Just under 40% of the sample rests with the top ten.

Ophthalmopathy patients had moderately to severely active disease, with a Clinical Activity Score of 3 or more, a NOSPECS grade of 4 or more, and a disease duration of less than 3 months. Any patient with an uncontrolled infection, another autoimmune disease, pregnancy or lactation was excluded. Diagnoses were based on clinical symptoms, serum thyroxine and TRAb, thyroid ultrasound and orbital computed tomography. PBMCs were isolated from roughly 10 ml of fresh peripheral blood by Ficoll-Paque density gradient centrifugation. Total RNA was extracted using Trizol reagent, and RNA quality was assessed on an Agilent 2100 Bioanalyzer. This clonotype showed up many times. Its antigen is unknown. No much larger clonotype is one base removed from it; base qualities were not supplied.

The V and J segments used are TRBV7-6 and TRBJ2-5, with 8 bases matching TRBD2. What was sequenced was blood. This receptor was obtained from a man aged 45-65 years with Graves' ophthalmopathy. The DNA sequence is TGTGCCAGCAGCTTAAATAGGGCGGGAGGAGAGACCCAGTACTTC. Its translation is CASSLNRAGGETQYF. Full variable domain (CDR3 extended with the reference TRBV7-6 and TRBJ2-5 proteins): GAGVSQSPRYKVTKRGQDVALRCDPISGHVSLYWYRQALGQGPEFLTYFNYEAQQDKSGLPNDRFSAERPEGSISTLTIQRTEQRDSAMYRCASSLNRAGGETQYFGPGTRLLVL.